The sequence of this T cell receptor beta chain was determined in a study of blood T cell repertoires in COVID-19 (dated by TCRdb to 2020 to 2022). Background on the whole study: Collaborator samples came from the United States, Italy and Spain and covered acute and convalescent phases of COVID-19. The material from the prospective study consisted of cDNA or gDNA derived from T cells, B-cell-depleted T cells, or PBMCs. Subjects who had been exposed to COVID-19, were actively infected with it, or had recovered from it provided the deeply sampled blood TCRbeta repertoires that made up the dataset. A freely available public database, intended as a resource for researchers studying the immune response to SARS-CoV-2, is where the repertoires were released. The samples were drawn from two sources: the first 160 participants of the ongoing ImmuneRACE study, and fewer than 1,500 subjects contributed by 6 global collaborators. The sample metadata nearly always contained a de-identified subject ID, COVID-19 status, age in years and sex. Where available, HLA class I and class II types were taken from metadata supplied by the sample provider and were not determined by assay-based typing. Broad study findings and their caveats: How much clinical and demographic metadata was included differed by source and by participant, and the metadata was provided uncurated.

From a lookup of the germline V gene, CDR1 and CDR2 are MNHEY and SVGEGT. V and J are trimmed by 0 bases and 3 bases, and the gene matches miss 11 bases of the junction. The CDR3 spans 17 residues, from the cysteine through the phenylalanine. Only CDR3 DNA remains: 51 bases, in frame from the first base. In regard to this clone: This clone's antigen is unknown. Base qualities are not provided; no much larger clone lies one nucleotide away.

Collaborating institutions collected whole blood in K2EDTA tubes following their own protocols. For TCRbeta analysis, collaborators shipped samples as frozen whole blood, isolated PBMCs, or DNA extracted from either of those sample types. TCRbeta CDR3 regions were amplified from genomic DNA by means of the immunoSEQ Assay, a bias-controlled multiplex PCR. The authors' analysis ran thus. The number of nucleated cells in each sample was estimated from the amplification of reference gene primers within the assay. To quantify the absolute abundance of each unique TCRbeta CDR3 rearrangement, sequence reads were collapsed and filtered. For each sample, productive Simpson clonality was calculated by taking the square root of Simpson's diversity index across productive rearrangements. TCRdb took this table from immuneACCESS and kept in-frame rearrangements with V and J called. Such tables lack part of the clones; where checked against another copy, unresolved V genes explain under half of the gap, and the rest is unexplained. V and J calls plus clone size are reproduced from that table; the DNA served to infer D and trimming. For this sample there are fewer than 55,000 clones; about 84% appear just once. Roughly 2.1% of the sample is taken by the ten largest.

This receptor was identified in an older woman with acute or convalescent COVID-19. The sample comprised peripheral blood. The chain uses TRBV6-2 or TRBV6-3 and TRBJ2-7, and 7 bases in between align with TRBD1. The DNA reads TGTGCCAGCAGTTACTCATCTCTGGACAGGCACAACTACGAGCAGTACTTC. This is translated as CASSYSSLDRHNYEQYF.